These T cell receptor beta chains were read from a single sample in a study of graft-versus-host responses after intestinal transplantation. Some clones are missing from TCRdb's copy, which holds only in-frame ones; the method was immunoSEQ multiplex PCR. The table records roughly 90,000 clones, 90% to 95% of them present only once. No antigen has been identified for these receptors. Sequenced here: unstimulated CD8+ T cells sorted from spleen or lymph node cells, sampled before intestinal transplant. These receptors originate from a human donor who received an intestinal transplant. The CDR3 runs from the conserved cysteine through the conserved F or W. The order of the fields is D gene, J gene, clone size, V gene, CDR3 DNA, CDR3 protein. D genes are given only for firm matches. Clone sizes are given selectively: once, few, many, or a class where the clone is expanded.

d_call: -; j_call: TRBJ2-1; clone_size: -; v_call: TRBV6-6; cdr3_nt: TGTGCCAGCAGTTACTATACCCGGGACAATGAGCAGTTCTTC; cdr3_aa: CASSYYTRDNEQFF
d_call: TRBD1; j_call: TRBJ2-7; clone_size: -; v_call: TRBV18; cdr3_nt: TGTGCCAGCTCACCACCGATGGGACAGGGTTCTGAAGAGCAGTACTTC; cdr3_aa: CASSPPMGQGSEEQYF
d_call: -; j_call: TRBJ2-7; clone_size: -; v_call: TRBV6-6; cdr3_nt: TGTGCCAGCAGTTACTTCCAGGAATCCTACGAGCAGTACTTC; cdr3_aa: CASSYFQESYEQYF
d_call: -; j_call: TRBJ2-7; clone_size: once; v_call: TRBV7-9; cdr3_nt: TGTGCCAGCAGCTTGGGCCGGACCTACGAGCAGTACTTC; cdr3_aa: CASSLGRTYEQYF
d_call: -; j_call: TRBJ2-3; clone_size: -; v_call: TRBV5-5; cdr3_nt: TGTGCCAGCAGCGGGTCTGGACAGCAAGATACGCAGTATTTT; cdr3_aa: CASSGSGQQDTQYF
d_call: -; j_call: TRBJ2-7; clone_size: once; v_call: TRBV19; cdr3_nt: TGTGCCAGTAGTATAGCGGGAGAGTCCTACGAGCAGTACTTC; cdr3_aa: CASSIAGESYEQYF
d_call: -; j_call: TRBJ2-7; clone_size: -; v_call: TRBV11-1; cdr3_nt: TGTGCCAGCAGCTTCATAGGGGCCTACGAGCAGTACTTC; cdr3_aa: CASSFIGAYEQYF
d_call: TRBD1; j_call: TRBJ1-2; clone_size: -; v_call: TRBV9; cdr3_nt: TGTGCCAGCAGCGTAGAGGACAGGGGAGGGTCTGGCTACACCTTC; cdr3_aa: CASSVEDRGGSGYTF
d_call: -; j_call: TRBJ1-1; clone_size: -; v_call: TRBV5-1; cdr3_nt: TGCGCCAGCAGCTTGAGGGAAAGGGGAAGAGCTTTCTTT; cdr3_aa: CASSLRERGRAFF
d_call: TRBD2; j_call: TRBJ2-1; clone_size: -; v_call: TRBV10-2; cdr3_nt: TGCGCCAGCACTTCTAGCGGGGGACTCTCCTACAATGAGCAGTTCTTC; cdr3_aa: CASTSSGGLSYNEQFF
d_call: -; j_call: TRBJ1-1; clone_size: -; v_call: TRBV9; cdr3_nt: TGTGCCAGCAGCGTAGGGGGGGACACTGAAGCTTTCTTT; cdr3_aa: CASSVGGDTEAFF
d_call: -; j_call: TRBJ2-3; clone_size: -; v_call: TRBV4-1; cdr3_nt: TGCGCCAGCAGCCAAGTTGAGGGGGAAGCAGATACGCAGTATTTT; cdr3_aa: CASSQVEGEADTQYF
d_call: TRBD2; j_call: TRBJ2-7; clone_size: -; v_call: TRBV28; cdr3_nt: TGTGCCAGCAGCCGGACTAGCGGGCCACACTCCTACGAGCAGTACTTC; cdr3_aa: CASSRTSGPHSYEQYF
d_call: -; j_call: TRBJ1-6; clone_size: few; v_call: TRBV10-3; cdr3_nt: TGTGCCATCTGTGGGGAGGGTTTGAATAATTCACCCCTCCACTTT; cdr3_aa: CAICGEGLNNSPLHF
d_call: TRBD1; j_call: TRBJ2-7; clone_size: few; v_call: TRBV27; cdr3_nt: TGTGCCAGCAGTTTAGCCGGGACAGGGTACGAGCAGTACTTC; cdr3_aa: CASSLAGTGYEQYF
d_call: TRBD1; j_call: TRBJ2-7; clone_size: -; v_call: TRBV5-1; cdr3_nt: TGCGCCAGCAGCGGATTCACAGGGGGCAACGAGCAGTACTTC; cdr3_aa: CASSGFTGGNEQYF
d_call: TRBD1; j_call: TRBJ1-4; clone_size: -; v_call: TRBV9; cdr3_nt: TGTGCCAGCAGCGTACAGGGGGCAACTAATGAAAAACTGTTTTTT; cdr3_aa: CASSVQGATNEKLFF
d_call: TRBD2; j_call: TRBJ2-1; clone_size: -; v_call: TRBV27; cdr3_nt: TGTGCCAGCAGTTTAAACGGGAGGGGATACAATAAGCAGTTCTTC; cdr3_aa: CASSLNGRGYNKQFF
d_call: TRBD1; j_call: TRBJ1-2; clone_size: -; v_call: TRBV2; cdr3_nt: TGTGCCAGCAGTAAGGGGTGGGGACAGGAGCTATCTAACTATGGCTACACCTTC; cdr3_aa: CASSKGWGQELSNYGYTF
d_call: -; j_call: TRBJ2-7; clone_size: -; v_call: TRBV6-1; cdr3_nt: TGTGCCAGTCGAGGAGGGGGCTCCTACGAGCAGTACTTC; cdr3_aa: CASRGGGSYEQYF
d_call: -; j_call: TRBJ2-3; clone_size: -; v_call: TRBV18; cdr3_nt: TGTGCCAGCTCACCACCGGGCGGCTACTCCACTTATACGCAGTATTTT; cdr3_aa: CASSPPGGYSTYTQYF
d_call: -; j_call: TRBJ1-4; clone_size: -; v_call: TRBV30; cdr3_nt: TGTGCCTGGATTCCCCAAGGGGACGGTAATGAAAAACTGTTTTTT; cdr3_aa: CAWIPQGDGNEKLFF
d_call: -; j_call: TRBJ1-1; clone_size: -; v_call: TRBV27; cdr3_nt: TGTGCCAGCAGTTTATCAGGGAGCTTTGAAGCTTTCTTT; cdr3_aa: CASSLSGSFEAFF
d_call: -; j_call: TRBJ2-1; clone_size: -; v_call: TRBV6-6; cdr3_nt: TGTGCCAGCAGTTACCAAGGGGGGTGGTCCTACAATGAGCAGTTCTTC; cdr3_aa: CASSYQGGWSYNEQFF
d_call: TRBD2; j_call: TRBJ2-1; clone_size: -; v_call: TRBV4-1; cdr3_nt: TGCGCCAGCAGCCAAGGGCCCGGGACTACGACCGACAATGAGCAGTTCTTC; cdr3_aa: CASSQGPGTTTDNEQFF
d_call: -; j_call: TRBJ2-7; clone_size: -; v_call: TRBV4-1; cdr3_nt: TGCGCCAGCAGCCTGGACAACTCCTACGAGCAGTACTTC; cdr3_aa: CASSLDNSYEQYF
d_call: TRBD2; j_call: TRBJ2-1; clone_size: once; v_call: TRBV27; cdr3_nt: TGTGCCAGCAGTCCCGGACTAGCGGGACTCAATGAGCAGTTCTTC; cdr3_aa: CASSPGLAGLNEQFF
d_call: TRBD1; j_call: TRBJ2-3; clone_size: -; v_call: TRBV4-1; cdr3_nt: TGCGCCAGCAGCCCAATGGACAGGGGTTTAGATACGCAGTATTTT; cdr3_aa: CASSPMDRGLDTQYF
d_call: -; j_call: TRBJ2-2; clone_size: -; v_call: TRBV27; cdr3_nt: TGTGCCAGCAGTGTTTCCGTCACCGGGGAGCTGTTTTTT; cdr3_aa: CASSVSVTGELFF
d_call: -; j_call: TRBJ2-7; clone_size: -; v_call: TRBV10-2; cdr3_nt: TGCGCCAGCAGTGGATTAAGTCGGGACCCGTTTTACGAGCAGTACTTC; cdr3_aa: CASSGLSRDPFYEQYF
d_call: -; j_call: TRBJ2-1; clone_size: -; v_call: TRBV2; cdr3_nt: TGTGCCAGCAGTGAAGCGCCTACAGGGCTCGATGAGCAGTTCTTC; cdr3_aa: CASSEAPTGLDEQFF
d_call: -; j_call: TRBJ1-5; clone_size: -; v_call: TRBV6-5; cdr3_nt: TGTGCCAGCAGTCCAGGGTCCCATCAGCCCCAGCATTTT; cdr3_aa: CASSPGSHQPQHF
d_call: TRBD1; j_call: TRBJ2-1; clone_size: few; v_call: TRBV19; cdr3_nt: TGTGCCAGTGCATCGGACAGGTCTTATTATAGTGAGCAGTTCTTC; cdr3_aa: CASASDRSYYSEQFF
d_call: TRBD1; j_call: TRBJ2-1; clone_size: -; v_call: TRBV13; cdr3_nt: TGTGCCAGCAGCTTTTGGCAGGGGGAATACAATGAGCAGTTCTTC; cdr3_aa: CASSFWQGEYNEQFF
d_call: TRBD1; j_call: TRBJ1-6; clone_size: few; v_call: TRBV6-6; cdr3_nt: TGTGCCACCACAGGGCCGGACAGGACTAATTCACCCCTCCACTTT; cdr3_aa: CATTGPDRTNSPLHF
d_call: -; j_call: TRBJ2-1; clone_size: -; v_call: TRBV3-1/TRBV3-2; cdr3_nt: TGTGCCAGGTGGAAGCAGTTCTTC; cdr3_aa: CARWKQFF
d_call: -; j_call: TRBJ1-3; clone_size: -; v_call: TRBV28; cdr3_nt: TGTGCCAGCAGTTTACCCCTAGCCGGGGACACCATATATTTT; cdr3_aa: CASSLPLAGDTIYF
d_call: -; j_call: TRBJ2-5; clone_size: -; v_call: TRBV5-4; cdr3_nt: TGTGCCAGCAGCCTTCGCACTGGGGAAGAGACCCAGTACTTC; cdr3_aa: CASSLRTGEETQYF
d_call: TRBD1; j_call: TRBJ2-7; clone_size: -; v_call: TRBV5-3; cdr3_nt: TGTGCCAGAAGCTTGGGGGACAGGGCCTACGAGCAGTACTTC; cdr3_aa: CARSLGDRAYEQYF
d_call: -; j_call: TRBJ2-7; clone_size: -; v_call: TRBV6-1; cdr3_nt: TGTGCCAGCTCTGTGAGGGCCCCCTACGAGCAGTACTTC; cdr3_aa: CASSVRAPYEQYF
d_call: -; j_call: TRBJ2-1; clone_size: -; v_call: TRBV28; cdr3_nt: TGTGCCAGCAGTTTTTTCAATGAGCAGTTCTTC; cdr3_aa: CASSFFNEQFF
d_call: -; j_call: TRBJ1-1; clone_size: -; v_call: TRBV5-1; cdr3_nt: TGCGCCAGCAGCTTTGAGTCGGACACTGAAGCTTTCTTT; cdr3_aa: CASSFESDTEAFF
d_call: -; j_call: TRBJ1-1; clone_size: -; v_call: TRBV7-9; cdr3_nt: TGTGCCAGCAGCTTGTTACCGGGACTGGCCGTAAACACTGAAGCTTTCTTT; cdr3_aa: CASSLLPGLAVNTEAFF
d_call: -; j_call: TRBJ1-3; clone_size: -; v_call: TRBV7-9; cdr3_nt: TGTGCCAGCAGCTGGCAGGGGAGCTCTGGAAACACCATATATTTT; cdr3_aa: CASSWQGSSGNTIYF
d_call: -; j_call: TRBJ2-5; clone_size: -; v_call: TRBV2; cdr3_nt: TGTGCCACCAAAGAAACGGGACTGACACAAGAGACCCAGTACTTC; cdr3_aa: CATKETGLTQETQYF
d_call: TRBD1; j_call: TRBJ2-7; clone_size: -; v_call: TRBV5-1; cdr3_nt: TGCGCCAGCACTGGGACAGGGCCGTCCTACGAGCAGTACTTC; cdr3_aa: CASTGTGPSYEQYF
d_call: -; j_call: TRBJ1-6; clone_size: -; v_call: TRBV5-6; cdr3_nt: TGTGCCAGCAGCTTGGCTGGAAGCTCCTATAATTCACCCCTCCACTTT; cdr3_aa: CASSLAGSSYNSPLHF
d_call: -; j_call: TRBJ2-7; clone_size: -; v_call: TRBV6-5; cdr3_nt: TGTGCCAGCAGTCCAACGGGAAGGCTGTACGAGCAGTACTTC; cdr3_aa: CASSPTGRLYEQYF
d_call: TRBD1; j_call: TRBJ1-6; clone_size: -; v_call: TRBV5-5; cdr3_nt: TGTGCCAGCAGCTCCGTTAAGCGGGACAGATATTCACCCCTCCACTTT; cdr3_aa: CASSSVKRDRYSPLHF
d_call: TRBD1; j_call: TRBJ1-2; clone_size: -; v_call: TRBV5-4; cdr3_nt: TGTGCCAGCACCATAGACAGGGTAGATGGCTACACCTTC; cdr3_aa: CASTIDRVDGYTF
d_call: -; j_call: TRBJ1-4; clone_size: -; v_call: TRBV4-1; cdr3_nt: TGCGCCAGCAGCCAAGTCGTAGGGGAAAAACTGTTTTTT; cdr3_aa: CASSQVVGEKLFF
d_call: -; j_call: TRBJ1-1; clone_size: -; v_call: TRBV2; cdr3_nt: TGTGCCAGCAGTGAACCAAGGACTGAAGCTTTCTTT; cdr3_aa: CASSEPRTEAFF
d_call: -; j_call: TRBJ2-1; clone_size: -; v_call: TRBV5-4; cdr3_nt: TGTGCCAGCAGCCCCCTGACTTCAAGCTCCTACAATGAGCAGTTCTTC; cdr3_aa: CASSPLTSSSYNEQFF
d_call: -; j_call: TRBJ1-1; clone_size: -; v_call: TRBV5-1; cdr3_nt: TGCGCCAGCAGCAAGAACACTGAAGCTTTCTTT; cdr3_aa: CASSKNTEAFF
d_call: -; j_call: TRBJ2-1; clone_size: -; v_call: TRBV5-4; cdr3_nt: TGTGCCAGCAGCTTGGTGTCAGGGGAGGATGAGCAGTTCTTC; cdr3_aa: CASSLVSGEDEQFF
d_call: -; j_call: TRBJ2-3; clone_size: -; v_call: TRBV11-1; cdr3_nt: TGTGCCAGCAGCTTAGCGGGCGGCGGGACAGATACGCAGTATTTT; cdr3_aa: CASSLAGGGTDTQYF
d_call: TRBD2; j_call: TRBJ2-1; clone_size: -; v_call: TRBV13; cdr3_nt: TGTGCCAGCAGCCCCCAGGGACTAGCGGGTTACAATGAGCAGTTCTTC; cdr3_aa: CASSPQGLAGYNEQFF
d_call: TRBD2; j_call: TRBJ2-1; clone_size: large; v_call: TRBV6-4; cdr3_nt: TGTGCCAGCAGTGCCCATAGCGGGAGTGGCAACAATGAGCAGTTCTTC; cdr3_aa: CASSAHSGSGNNEQFF
d_call: TRBD2; j_call: TRBJ2-6; clone_size: -; v_call: TRBV30; cdr3_nt: TGTGCCTGGAGTTGGGAGGGTTCTGGGGCCAACGTCCTGACTTTC; cdr3_aa: CAWSWEGSGANVLTF
d_call: -; j_call: TRBJ2-3; clone_size: -; v_call: TRBV5-1; cdr3_nt: TGCGCCAGCAGCAGACCGAGGCTCGTATTTGGTGGGGGCGGATGGAGCACAGATACGCAGTATTTT; cdr3_aa: CASSRPRLVFGGGGWSTDTQYF